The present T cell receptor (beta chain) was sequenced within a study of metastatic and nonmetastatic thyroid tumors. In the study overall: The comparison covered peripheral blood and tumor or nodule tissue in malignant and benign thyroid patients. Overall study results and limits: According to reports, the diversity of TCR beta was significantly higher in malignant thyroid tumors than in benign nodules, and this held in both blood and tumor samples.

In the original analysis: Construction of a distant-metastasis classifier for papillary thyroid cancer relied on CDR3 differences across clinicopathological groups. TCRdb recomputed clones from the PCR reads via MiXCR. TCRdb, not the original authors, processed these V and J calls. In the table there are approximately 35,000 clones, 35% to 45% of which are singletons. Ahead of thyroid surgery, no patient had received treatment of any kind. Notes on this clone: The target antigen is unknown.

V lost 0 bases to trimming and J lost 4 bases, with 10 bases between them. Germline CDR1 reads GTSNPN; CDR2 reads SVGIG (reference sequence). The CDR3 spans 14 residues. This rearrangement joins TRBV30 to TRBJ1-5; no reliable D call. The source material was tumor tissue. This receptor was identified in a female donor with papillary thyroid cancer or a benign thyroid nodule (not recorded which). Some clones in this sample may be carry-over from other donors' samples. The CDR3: CAWSVALENQPQHF. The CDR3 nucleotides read TGTGCCTGGAGTGTGGCCCTCGAGAATCAGCCCCAGCATTTT.